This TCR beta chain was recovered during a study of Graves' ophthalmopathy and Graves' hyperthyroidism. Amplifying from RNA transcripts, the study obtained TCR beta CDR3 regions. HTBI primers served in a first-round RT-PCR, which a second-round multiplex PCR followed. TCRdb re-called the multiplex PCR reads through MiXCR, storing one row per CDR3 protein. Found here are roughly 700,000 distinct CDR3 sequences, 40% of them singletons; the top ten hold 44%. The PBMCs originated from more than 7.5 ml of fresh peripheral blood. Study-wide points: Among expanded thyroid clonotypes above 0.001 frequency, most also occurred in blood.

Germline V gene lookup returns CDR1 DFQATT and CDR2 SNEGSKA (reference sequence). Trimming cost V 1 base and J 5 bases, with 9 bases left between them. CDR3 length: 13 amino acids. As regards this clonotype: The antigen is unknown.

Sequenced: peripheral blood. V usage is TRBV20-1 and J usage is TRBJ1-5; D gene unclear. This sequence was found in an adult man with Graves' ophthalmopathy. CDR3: CSARGTSDQPQHF. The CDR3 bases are TGCAGTGCTAGAGGCACGTCGGATCAGCCCCAGCATTTT.